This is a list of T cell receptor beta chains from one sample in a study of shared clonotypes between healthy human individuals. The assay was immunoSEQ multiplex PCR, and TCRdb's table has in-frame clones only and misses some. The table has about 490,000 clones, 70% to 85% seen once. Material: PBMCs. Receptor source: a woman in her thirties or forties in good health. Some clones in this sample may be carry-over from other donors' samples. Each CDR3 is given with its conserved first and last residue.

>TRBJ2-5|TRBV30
CAWAGTRVGRKETQYF
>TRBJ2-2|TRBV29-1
CSASGLAGGDGELFF
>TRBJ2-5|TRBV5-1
CASNERTDQETQYF
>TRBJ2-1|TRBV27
CASSRTSGTLLGEQFF
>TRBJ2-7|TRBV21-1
CASSKGGERTSLLWQYF
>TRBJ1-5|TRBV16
CASSQSRTPEPQHF
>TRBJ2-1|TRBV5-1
CASSEWTGSEQFF
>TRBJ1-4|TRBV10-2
CASSEAGGAEKLFF
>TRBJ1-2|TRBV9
CASSVAQGAYGYTF
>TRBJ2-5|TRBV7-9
CASSLSLAGVETQYF
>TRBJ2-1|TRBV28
CASSSGAGQQFF
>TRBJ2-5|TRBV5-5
CASSRSAGGAGETQYF
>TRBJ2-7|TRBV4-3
CASSRRRGTHEQYF
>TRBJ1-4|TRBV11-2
CASSFTGKEKLFF
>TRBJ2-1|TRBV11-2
CASSLAESSYNEQFF
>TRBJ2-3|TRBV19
CASSMLAHPDTQYF
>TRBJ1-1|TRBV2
CASSEAGIEAFF
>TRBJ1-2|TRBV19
CASSTGQVLHYGYTF
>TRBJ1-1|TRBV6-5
CATGPPMNTEAFF
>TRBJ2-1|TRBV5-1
CASSLGLQHNEQFF
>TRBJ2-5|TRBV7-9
CASSLLGAAYQETQYF
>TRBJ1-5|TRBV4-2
CASSPAQAAQPQHF
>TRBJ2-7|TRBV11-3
CASSARDNYEQYF
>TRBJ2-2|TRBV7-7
CASSPGTGSTGELFF
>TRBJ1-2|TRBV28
CASSFKYRGSNYGYTF
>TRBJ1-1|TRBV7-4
CASSVDRDTEAFF
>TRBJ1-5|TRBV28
CASSNPGGWGNQPQHF
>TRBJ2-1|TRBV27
CASSFEAGVIYNEQFF
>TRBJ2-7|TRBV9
CASSADGYEQYF
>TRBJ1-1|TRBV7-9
CASSFEGNGWAFF
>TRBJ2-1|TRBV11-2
CASSPATSGFYNEQFF
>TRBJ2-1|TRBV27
CASKLGQAYNEQFF
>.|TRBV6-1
CASSYEVGEYEQYF
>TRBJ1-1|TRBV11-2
CASSLDSFTEAFF
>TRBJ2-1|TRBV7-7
CASSLEESSYNEQFF
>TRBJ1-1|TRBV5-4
CASSLWQANTEAFF
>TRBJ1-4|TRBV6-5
CASSHRGATNEKLFF